The text below deals with one T cell receptor beta chain. Researchers tagged individual cDNA molecules with unique molecular identifiers. Each CDR3 protein is one row after TCRdb ran MiXCR on the 5' RACE reads. The data contain about 56,000 distinct CDR3 sequences, roughly 10% of them singletons. V gave up 10 bases and J gave up 2 bases, with 15 bases separating them. Germline CDR1 is SNHLY and CDR2 is FYNNEI. The CDR3 has 13 residues. The sample is drawn from a study of early T cells in non-severe SARS-CoV-2 infection. Turning to the study itself: The sequenced material was bulk RNA from unsorted whole blood, and its chains were unpaired.

The V and J genes are TRBV2 and TRBJ2-7; perhaps TRBD1 as D (5 bases). This TCR was sampled from an adult who was a healthcare worker with PCR-confirmed SARS-CoV-2 infection or an uninfected control (not recorded which). The sequenced sample consisted of whole blood. In DNA form, the CDR3 reads TGTGCCATCGCCAAGACAGCTACCTACGAGCAGTACTTC. It encodes CAIAKTATYEQYF.